Listed here are 23 T cell receptor beta chains from one sample, sequenced in a study of CD8 T cells in ankylosing spondylitis. TCRdb re-called the 5' RACE reads with MiXCR, one entry per CDR3 protein. Of roughly 30,000 distinct CDR3 sequences detected, about 14% appear once; the ten largest clones hold approximately 35%. The sequencing input was blood. The receptor source for this set is a male donor with ankylosing spondylitis or in good health (not recorded which).

This clonotype showed up just a few times. The rearrangement links TRBV29-1 to TRBJ2-1, with 8 nucleotides matching TRBD2. In germline, CDR1 is SQVTM, CDR2 ANQGSEA. The CDR3 is made up of 15 amino acids. V lost 6 bases and J lost 4; bases outside the gene matches: 11. Here the CDR3 reads CSVKLSGSGYNEQFF. DNA of the CDR3: TGCAGCGTCAAACTCAGCGGGAGCGGGTACAATGAGCAGTTCTTC.

This chain joins TRBV10-3 and TRBJ1-1; possible D gene TRBD1, 5 bases. CDR1 ENHRY and CDR2 SYGVKD come from the germline V gene. Trimming took off 8 bases at V and 5 bases at J, with 24 bases between the two ends. This CDR3 comprises 16 residues. CDR3 sequence: CAIGPGGSAGITEAFF. CDR3 coding DNA: TGTGCCATCGGCCCTGGGGGGAGTGCCGGGATAACTGAAGCTTTCTTT.

The J gene is TRBJ2-1, the V gene TRBV3-1; unclear D gene. The CDR3 is made up of 12 amino acids. CDR1 is LGHDT, CDR2 YNNKEL, per germline (reference sequence). V was pared by 4 bases and J by 4 bases, with 5 bases between. For the CDR3, the DNA is TGTGCCAGCAGCCCGGCGTACAATGAGCAGTTCTTC. Residues: CASSPAYNEQFF.

The V call is TRBV7-3, the J call TRBJ2-3; no clear D gene. Trimming shortened V by 8 bases and J by 0 bases, and 12 bases separated the two germline ends. Germline V gene lookup returns CDR1 SGHTA and CDR2 FQGTGA. The length of the CDR3 is 14 residues. Here the CDR3 reads CASGRTGSTDTQYF. The CDR3 DNA sequence: TGTGCCAGCGGGCGGACGGGTAGCACAGATACGCAGTATTTT.

The chain combines TRBV12-3 or TRBV12-4 with TRBJ2-2; D tentatively fits TRBD1 or TRBD2 (5 bases each). The V and J ends lost 5 bases and 2 bases respectively, with 12 bases between them. The CDR3 totals 15 residues. The DNA of the CDR3 is TGTGCCAGCAGTCCGGGACCCGCCAACACCGGGGAGCTGTTTTTT. Protein product: CASSPGPANTGELFF.

The gene calls are TRBV29-1 and TRBJ2-1, with TRBD1 identical over 7 bases. Germline lookup yields CDR1 SQVTM and CDR2 ANQGSEA. V was clipped by 6 bases and J by 3 bases; unmatched bases: 17. This CDR3 comprises 17 residues. The CDR3 loop is CSVRRDSERWDYNEQFF. Here the CDR3 DNA reads TGCAGCGTCAGAAGGGACAGCGAGCGGTGGGACTACAATGAGCAGTTCTTC.

The chain is built from TRBV29-1 and TRBJ1-5, with no clear D. The CDR3 extends over 12 amino acids. V was pared by 4 bases and J by 6 bases, with 10 bases between. CDR1 SQVTM and CDR2 ANQGSEA come from the germline V gene. CDR3 bases: TGCAGCGTTGGAGGGAACGGTCAGCCCCAGCATTTT. Encoded protein: CSVGGNGQPQHF.

This clonotype has just a few counts. The rearrangement joins TRBV27 to TRBJ1-4, with 9 bases lining up with TRBD1. Germline-derived CDR1 and CDR2 are MNHEY and SMNVEV (reference sequence). V shed 5 bases, J shed 8 bases, and the junction held 9 bases outside the gene matches. This CDR3 is built from 15 residues. The CDR3 DNA reads as TGTGCCAGCAGTAGATCGACAGGGGGTATGGAAAAACTGTTTTTT. Translation: CASSRSTGGMEKLFF.

The chain is built from TRBV5-1 and TRBJ2-2; D gene ambiguous. Trimming pared 0 bases from V and 4 bases from J, leaving 4 bases between. The CDR3 consists of 13 residues. Germline V gene data show CDR1 as SGHRS and CDR2 as YFSETQ. Here the CDR3 reads CASSLEVTGELFF. CDR3 DNA: TGCGCCAGCAGCTTGGAAGTCACCGGGGAGCTGTTTTTT.

This clonotype was counted only a few times. The chain joins TRBV7-2 to TRBJ2-3; D is unresolved. The germline V and J ends were trimmed by 1 base and 2 bases, with 7 bases remaining between them. The CDR3 loop spans 14 amino acids. Germline CDR1 SGHTA, CDR2 FQGNSA. CDR3 nucleotides: TGTGCCAGCAGCTTAGGTGCAGTCACAGATACGCAGTATTTT. Translation gives CASSLGAVTDTQYF.

This clonotype has just a few counts. V usage is TRBV4-3 and J usage is TRBJ2-1, with D perhaps TRBD1 (5 bases). The CDR3 is 14 residues long. CDR1 LGHNA and CDR2 YSLEER come from the germline V gene. The V and J ends lost 1 base and 7 bases respectively, with 11 bases between them. The CDR3 sequence: CASSQAAGLNEQFF. In DNA, the CDR3 is TGCGCCAGCAGCCAAGCGGCAGGGTTGAATGAGCAGTTCTTC.

The rearrangement links TRBV12-3 or TRBV12-4 to TRBJ1-4; 9 nucleotides agree with TRBD1. CDR3 size: 16 residues. The V and J ends lost 5 bases and 6 bases, in that order; junction bases with no gene match: 10. The CDR3 nucleotides are TGTGCCAGCAGTCCAACCCTGGGACAGGGCGATGAAAAACTGTTTTTT. This sequence encodes CASSPTLGQGDEKLFF.

This chain links TRBV5-1 with TRBJ1-5; D might be TRBD1 (5 bases). The CDR3 totals 14 residues. V shed 4 bases and J shed 8 bases, with 16 bases lying between them. Germline CDR1 and CDR2: SGHRS and YFSETQ. The CDR3 bases are TGCGCCAGCAGCGTGGACGGGGGAAGTAAGCCCCAGCATTTT. Amino acids: CASSVDGGSKPQHF.

This chain uses TRBV28 with TRBJ2-7; D call uncertain. Germline CDR1 and CDR2: MDHEN and SYDVKM. The CDR3 length is 13 residues. Trimming removed 2 bases at V and 2 bases at J, with 7 bases between. The CDR3 region is CASSLMGAYEQYV. CDR3 sequence (DNA): TGTGCCAGCAGTTTAATGGGCGCCTACGAGCAGTACGTC.

This clonotype was seen a handful of times. The V gene is TRBV4-3, the J gene TRBJ2-2; D possibly matches TRBD1 or TRBD2 (6 bases each). From germline, CDR1 is LGHNA and CDR2 YSLEER. Trimming stripped 1 base from V and 3 bases from J, with 15 bases between. CDR3 length: 17 amino acids. The CDR3, as DNA: TGCGCCAGCAGCCAAGGCGGGCCGGGGGCTTACACCGGGGAGCTGTTTTTT. Encoded protein: CASSQGGPGAYTGELFF.

This clonotype counts as medium-sized. The V and J genes are TRBV6-6 and TRBJ1-1; D unresolved. The germline V and J ends were trimmed by 7 bases and 8 bases, with 11 bases remaining between them. The germline CDR1 and CDR2 sequences are MNHNY and SVGAGI (reference sequence). This CDR3 region has 11 residues. The CDR3 nucleotides read TGTGCCAGCATCAGTGGCCCCGAAGCTTTCTTT. This encodes CASISGPEAFF.

The chain joins TRBV20-1 to TRBJ2-2; no clear D. The germline V gene has CDR1 DFQATT and CDR2 SNEGSKA (reference sequence). With 0 bases removed from V and 1 base from J, the gap between germline ends came to 6 bases. The CDR3 has 14 residues. CDR3 coding DNA: TGCAGTGCTAGAGATCCGGGGAACACCGGGGAGCTGTTTTTT. Protein product: CSARDPGNTGELFF.

The V call is TRBV29-1, the J call TRBJ2-1, with D tentatively TRBD2 (6 bases). Germline V gives CDR1 SQVTM, CDR2 ANQGSEA. V lost 1 base and J lost 12, with 10 bases in between. The CDR3 spans 11 residues. CDR3 DNA: TGCAGCGTTGAAGGCGGGATAGGGCAGTTCTTC. Protein sequence: CSVEGGIGQFF.

This clonotype was seen more than once but under ten times. The chain joins TRBV14 to TRBJ2-4; 10 bases are a match to TRBD2. The V and J ends lost 4 bases and 7 bases, in that order; junction bases with no gene match: 4. Germline V gives CDR1 SGHDN, CDR2 FVKESK. The CDR3 totals 14 residues. The CDR3 DNA follows: TGTGCCAGCAGCCGTACTAGCGGGACCAACATTCAGTACTTC. Its translation: CASSRTSGTNIQYF.

V gene TRBV23-1 combines with J gene TRBJ2-2, with D possibly TRBD2 on 5 matching bases. TRBV23-1 is annotated as an ORF whose role is uncertain. The CDR3 has 16 residues. The V end was cut by 6 bases, the J end by 4 bases, with 18 bases between. The CDR3 sequence is CASSHPEGGGTGELFF. The CDR3 DNA is TGCGCCAGCAGCCACCCGGAAGGAGGAGGCACCGGGGAGCTGTTTTTT.

Written as DNA, the CDR3 is TGCGCCAGCAGCTTGGAGCCCTACACCGGGGAGCTGTTTTTT. This gives the protein CASSLEPYTGELFF. V gene TRBV5-1 combines with J gene TRBJ2-2; D is unresolved. In germline, CDR1 is SGHRS, CDR2 YFSETQ. The V end was cut by 0 bases, the J end by 3 bases, with 6 bases between. This CDR3 contains 14 residues. The complete variable domain, with remaining parts taken from reference TRBV5-1 and TRBJ2-2, reads KAGVTQTPRYLIKTRGQQVTLSCSPISGHRSVSWYQQTPGQGLQFLFEYFSETQRNKGNFPGRFSGRQFSNSRSEMNVSTLELGDSALYLCASSLEPYTGELFFGEGSRLTVL.

Many counts were recorded for this clonotype. This rearrangement joins TRBV6-5 to TRBJ1-1; the D gene is possibly TRBD1 (6 bases). This CDR3 spans 16 amino acids. V lost 0 bases and J 6 bases, leaving 17 bases between the germline ends. CDR1 is MNHEY and CDR2 is SVGAGI in the germline V gene. Here the CDR3 reads CASSYSNGGGPAEAFF. The CDR3 coding sequence is TGTGCCAGCAGTTACTCGAACGGGGGGGGCCCCGCTGAAGCTTTCTTT.

This chain joins TRBV5-1 and TRBJ2-7; 11 bases agree with TRBD2. The CDR3 covers 16 residues. The germline V gene has CDR1 SGHRS and CDR2 YFSETQ. The V segment lost 4 bases and the J segment 7 bases; nucleotides outside the gene matches: 13. This CDR3 reads CASSQFPGLAALEQYF. The CDR3 DNA is TGCGCCAGCAGCCAATTCCCGGGACTAGCGGCATTGGAGCAGTACTTC.